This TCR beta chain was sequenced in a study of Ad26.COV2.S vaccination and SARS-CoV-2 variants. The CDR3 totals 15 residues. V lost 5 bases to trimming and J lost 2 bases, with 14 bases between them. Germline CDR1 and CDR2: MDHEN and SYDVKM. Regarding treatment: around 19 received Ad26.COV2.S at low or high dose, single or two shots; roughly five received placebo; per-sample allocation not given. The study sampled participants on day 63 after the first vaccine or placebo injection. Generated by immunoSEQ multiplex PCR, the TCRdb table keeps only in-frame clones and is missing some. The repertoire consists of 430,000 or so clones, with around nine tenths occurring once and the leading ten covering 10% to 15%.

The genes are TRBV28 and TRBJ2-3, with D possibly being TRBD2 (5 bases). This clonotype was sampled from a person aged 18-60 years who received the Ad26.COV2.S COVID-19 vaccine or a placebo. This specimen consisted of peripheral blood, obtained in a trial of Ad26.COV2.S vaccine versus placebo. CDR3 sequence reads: CASSPTRGNTDTQYF. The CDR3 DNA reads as TGTGCCAGCAGTCCCACTCGAGGGAACACAGATACGCAGTATTTT.